This entry features one T cell receptor (beta chain) sequence. PCR employed 60 Vbeta and 13 Jbeta primers. The repertoire was sequenced with immunoSEQ multiplex PCR; TCRdb's copy has only in-frame clones and lacks some. The sample shows around 150,000 clones, roughly 76% of them seen only once. This sample stems from a study of cytomegalovirus exposure and HLA in healthy donors. This CDR3 contains 16 residues. V lost 5 bases and J lost 6; bases outside the gene matches: 12. Germline V gene sequence: CDR1 MNHEY, CDR2 SMNVEV (reference sequence). Sequenced input: PBMCs. This clonotype was obtained from a woman between 45 and 60 years old in good health and CMV-seronegative. J is TRBJ2-5 and V is TRBV27; 10 nucleotides agree with TRBD1. CDR3 DNA: TGTGCCAGCAGTACCTATAGGACAGGGGGGATGAAGACCCAGTACTTC. Translated, it gives CASSTYRTGGMKTQYF.